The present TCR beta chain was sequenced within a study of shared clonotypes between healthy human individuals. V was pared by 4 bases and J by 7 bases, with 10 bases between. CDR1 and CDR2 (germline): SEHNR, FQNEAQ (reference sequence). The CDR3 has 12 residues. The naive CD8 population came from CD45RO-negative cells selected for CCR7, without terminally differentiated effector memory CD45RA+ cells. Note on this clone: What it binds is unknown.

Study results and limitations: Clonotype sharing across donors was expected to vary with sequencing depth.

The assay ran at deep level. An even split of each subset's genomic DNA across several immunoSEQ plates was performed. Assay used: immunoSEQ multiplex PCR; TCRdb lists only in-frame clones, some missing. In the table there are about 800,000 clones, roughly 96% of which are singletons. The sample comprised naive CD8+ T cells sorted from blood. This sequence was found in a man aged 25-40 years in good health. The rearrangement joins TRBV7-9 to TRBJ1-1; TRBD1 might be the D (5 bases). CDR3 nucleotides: TGTGCCAGCAGCTCGCTGGGGGATGAAGCTTTCTTT. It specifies CASSSLGDEAFF.